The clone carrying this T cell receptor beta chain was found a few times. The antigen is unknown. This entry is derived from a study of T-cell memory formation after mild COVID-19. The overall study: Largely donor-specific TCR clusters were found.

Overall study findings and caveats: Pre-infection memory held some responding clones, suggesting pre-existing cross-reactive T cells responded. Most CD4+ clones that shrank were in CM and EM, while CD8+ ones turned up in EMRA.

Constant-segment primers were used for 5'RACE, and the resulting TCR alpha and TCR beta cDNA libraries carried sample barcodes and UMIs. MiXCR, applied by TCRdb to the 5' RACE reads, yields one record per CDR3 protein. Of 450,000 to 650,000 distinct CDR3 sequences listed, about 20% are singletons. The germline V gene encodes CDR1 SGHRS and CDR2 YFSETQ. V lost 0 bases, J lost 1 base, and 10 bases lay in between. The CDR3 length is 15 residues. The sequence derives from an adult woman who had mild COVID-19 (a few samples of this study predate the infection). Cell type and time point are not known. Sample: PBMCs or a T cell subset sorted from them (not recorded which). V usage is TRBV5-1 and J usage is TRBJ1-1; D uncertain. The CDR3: CASSLGWGGNTEAFF. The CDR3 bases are TGCGCCAGCAGCTTGGGCTGGGGTGGGAACACTGAAGCTTTCTTT.